This TCR beta chain was obtained from a study (dated by TCRdb to 2014 to 2015). At the level of the whole study: The study set out to test whether tumor-infiltrating Tregs in breast cancer get recruited from blood Tregs or are instead converted in situ from other CD4+ T cell subsets. The paper as a whole reports these results and caveats: The TCR gene usage of tumor memory CD4+ T cells clustered together with blood and lymph node memory CD4+ cells and with lymph node naive CD4+ cells. The greatest overlap of tumor-infiltrating Treg TCR alpha and beta sequences was observed with tumor naive CD4+ T cells, followed by blood naive CD4+ T cells. Validation in the larger cohort was restricted to a single TCR beta V-J rearrangement rather than whole repertoires.

Many counts were recorded for this clonotype. The antigen it binds to is not known. Qualities for individual bases were not recorded, and no much larger clone is one base off. Tregs were isolated as CD4+CD25+CD127-/low cells. Tregs, naive and memory CD4+ T cells from tumor, blood and ipsilateral draining lymph nodes of a few breast cancer patients underwent full-length TCR alpha and beta sequencing. Ficoll density gradient centrifugation was used to isolate mononuclear cells from lymph nodes or from roughly 51 ml of peripheral blood. FACS confirmed that the sorted cell populations were more than 90% pure. Amplification of full-length TCR variable regions was done by 5' RACE PCR using constant-region reverse primers, and this step was followed by semi-nested PCR with Nested Universal Primer A. The ReliaPrep RNA Cell Miniprep System was used to extract total RNA, which was then reverse transcribed into 5'RACE-ready cDNA with the SMARTer RACE 5'/3' Kit. Full-length TCR alpha and beta libraries were barcoded with multiplex adaptors and sequenced on an Illumina MiSeq. In the original analysis: Sequencing data were pooled across the five patients for each of nine subset-tissue groups and compared by unsupervised clustering of TCR gene usage. The Morisita-Horn index was used to calculate repertoire similarity, with shared sequences weighted according to their contribution to each repertoire. TCRdb trimmed public reads at Q25 via fastp, called clones via MiXCR and kept in-frame beta chains. Rows are unified per CDR3 protein, each entry keeping the most common DNA and genes. For this entry, the V and J calls and clone size follow TCRdb and not the study's own pipeline. Present in this sample are roughly 45,000 distinct CDR3 sequences, around 20% of which were seen just once. The ten top clones hold more than 4% of the sample.

V gives up 3 bases and J gives up 0 bases, and the segment between their germline ends measures 3 bases. The CDR3 spans 13 residues, from the cysteine through the phenylalanine. The entry retains the CDR3 DNA only, 39 bases that are in frame from base 1. This receptor was taken from a female donor with breast cancer. The rearrangement combines TRBV12-3 or TRBV12-4 with TRBJ1-3, with no confidently assigned D gene. Sequenced: Tregs sorted from blood. The base sequence is TGTGCCAGCAGTTTCGACTCTGGAAACACCATATATTTT. Translated, this gives CASSFDSGNTIYF.